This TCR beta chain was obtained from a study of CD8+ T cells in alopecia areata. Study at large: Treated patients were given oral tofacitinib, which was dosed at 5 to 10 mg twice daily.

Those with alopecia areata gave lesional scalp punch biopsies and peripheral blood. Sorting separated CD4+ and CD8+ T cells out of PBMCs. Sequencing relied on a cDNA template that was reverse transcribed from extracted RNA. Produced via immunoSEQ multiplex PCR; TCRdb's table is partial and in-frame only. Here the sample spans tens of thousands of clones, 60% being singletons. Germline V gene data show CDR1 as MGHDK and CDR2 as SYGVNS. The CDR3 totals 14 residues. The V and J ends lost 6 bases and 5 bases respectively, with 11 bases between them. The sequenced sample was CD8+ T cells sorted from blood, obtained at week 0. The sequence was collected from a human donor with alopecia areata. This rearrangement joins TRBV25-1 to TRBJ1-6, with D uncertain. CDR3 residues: CASSGVSDNSPLHF. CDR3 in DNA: TGTGCCAGCAGCGGGGTTTCCGATAATTCACCCCTCCACTTT.